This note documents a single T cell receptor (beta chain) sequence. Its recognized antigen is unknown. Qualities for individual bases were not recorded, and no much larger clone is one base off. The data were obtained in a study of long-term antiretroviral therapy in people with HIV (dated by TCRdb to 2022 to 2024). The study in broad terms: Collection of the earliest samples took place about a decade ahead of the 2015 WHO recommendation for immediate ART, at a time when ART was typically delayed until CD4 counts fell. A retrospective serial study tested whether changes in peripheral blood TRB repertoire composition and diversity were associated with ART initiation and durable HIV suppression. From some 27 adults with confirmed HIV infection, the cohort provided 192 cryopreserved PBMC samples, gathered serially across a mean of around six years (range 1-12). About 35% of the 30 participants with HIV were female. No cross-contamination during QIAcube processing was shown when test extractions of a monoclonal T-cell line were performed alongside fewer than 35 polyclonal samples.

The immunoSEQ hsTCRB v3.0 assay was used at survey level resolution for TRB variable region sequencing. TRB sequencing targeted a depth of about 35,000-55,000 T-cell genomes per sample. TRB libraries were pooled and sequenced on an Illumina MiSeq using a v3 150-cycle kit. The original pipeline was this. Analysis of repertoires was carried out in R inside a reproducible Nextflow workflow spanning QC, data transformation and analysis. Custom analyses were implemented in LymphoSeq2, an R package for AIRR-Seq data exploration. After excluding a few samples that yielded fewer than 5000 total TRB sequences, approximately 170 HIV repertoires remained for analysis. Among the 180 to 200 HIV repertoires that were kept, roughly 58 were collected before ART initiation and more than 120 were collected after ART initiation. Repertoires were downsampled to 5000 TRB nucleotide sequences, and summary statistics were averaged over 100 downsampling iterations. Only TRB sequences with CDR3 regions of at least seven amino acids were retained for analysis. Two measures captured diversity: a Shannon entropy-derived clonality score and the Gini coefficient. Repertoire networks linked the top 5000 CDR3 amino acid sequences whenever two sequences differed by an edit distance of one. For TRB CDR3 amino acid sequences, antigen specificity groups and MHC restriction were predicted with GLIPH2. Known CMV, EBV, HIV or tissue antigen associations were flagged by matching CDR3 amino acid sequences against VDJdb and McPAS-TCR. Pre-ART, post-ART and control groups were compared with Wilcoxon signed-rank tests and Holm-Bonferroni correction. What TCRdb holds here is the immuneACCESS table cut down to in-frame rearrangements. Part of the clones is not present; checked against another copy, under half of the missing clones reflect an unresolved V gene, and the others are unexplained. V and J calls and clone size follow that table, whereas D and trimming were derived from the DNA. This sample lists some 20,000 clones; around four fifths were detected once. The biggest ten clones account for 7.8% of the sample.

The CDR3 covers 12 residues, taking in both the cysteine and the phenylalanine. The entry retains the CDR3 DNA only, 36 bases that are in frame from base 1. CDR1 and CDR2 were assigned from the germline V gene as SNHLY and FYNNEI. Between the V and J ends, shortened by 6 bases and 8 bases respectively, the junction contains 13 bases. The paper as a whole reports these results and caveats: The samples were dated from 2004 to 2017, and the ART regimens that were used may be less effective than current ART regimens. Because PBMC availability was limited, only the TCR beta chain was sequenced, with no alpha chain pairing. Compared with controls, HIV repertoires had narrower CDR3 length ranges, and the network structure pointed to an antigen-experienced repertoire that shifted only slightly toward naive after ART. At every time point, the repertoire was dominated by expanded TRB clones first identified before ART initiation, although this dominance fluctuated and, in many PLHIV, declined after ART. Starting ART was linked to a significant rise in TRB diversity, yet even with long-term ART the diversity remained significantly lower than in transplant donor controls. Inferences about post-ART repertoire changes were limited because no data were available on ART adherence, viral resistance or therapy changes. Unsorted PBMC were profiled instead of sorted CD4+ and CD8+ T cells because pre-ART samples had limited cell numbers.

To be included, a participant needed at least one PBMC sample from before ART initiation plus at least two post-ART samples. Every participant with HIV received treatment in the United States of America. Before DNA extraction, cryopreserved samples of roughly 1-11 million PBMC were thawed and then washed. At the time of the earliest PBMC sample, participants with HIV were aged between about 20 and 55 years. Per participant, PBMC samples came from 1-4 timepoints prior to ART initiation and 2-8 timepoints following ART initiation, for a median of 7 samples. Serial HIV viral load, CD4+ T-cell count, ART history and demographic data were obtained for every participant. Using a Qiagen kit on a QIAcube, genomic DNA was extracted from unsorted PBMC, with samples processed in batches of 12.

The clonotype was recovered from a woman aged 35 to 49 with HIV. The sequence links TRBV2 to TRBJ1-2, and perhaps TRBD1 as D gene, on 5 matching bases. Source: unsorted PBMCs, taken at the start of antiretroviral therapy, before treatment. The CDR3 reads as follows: CASRGRGKGYTF. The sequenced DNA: TGTGCCAGCAGGGGCCGGGGGAAGGGCTACACCTTC.